The 15 T cell receptor beta chains below all came from one sample that was sequenced in a study of CD4 and CD8 cells across lung adenocarcinoma regions. TCRdb used MiXCR to reprocess the PCR reads, holding one entry per CDR3 protein. The sample lists about 19,000 distinct CDR3 sequences; 46% were seen once. The sample was CD4+ T cells from the margin of a lung tumor. The receptors here all came from a male donor with lung adenocarcinoma. The CD4 and CD8 labels of this study may be unreliable.

This clonotype showed up many times. This chain links TRBV14 with TRBJ2-5; a weak D match, TRBD1 (6 bases). The germline gives CDR1 SGHDN, CDR2 FVKESK. The V end was cut by 1 base, the J end by 1 base, with 10 bases between. CDR3 length: 15 residues. The CDR3 DNA sequence: TGTGCCAGCAGCCAAGGGGGACAAATCCAAGAGACCCAGTACTTC. Translated: CASSQGGQIQETQYF.

Ten or more counts support this clonotype. This rearrangement joins TRBV9 to TRBJ2-1; D gene unclear. Looked up from germline, CDR1 is SGDLS and CDR2 is YYNGEE. V was shortened by 4 bases and J by 0 bases, with 14 bases between the two germline ends. The CDR3 consists of 16 residues. The CDR3 coding sequence is TGTGCCAGCAGCCCCAGCAGCCCTGGCTCCTACAATGAGCAGTTCTTC. This sequence encodes CASSPSSPGSYNEQFF.

This clonotype is labeled medium-sized. The chain links TRBV7-2 to TRBJ2-1; no clear D gene. The DNA end is a closer match to TRBJ2-5, so the J assignment may be wrong. The CDR3 is made up of 13 amino acids. Germline V gene data show CDR1 as SGHTA and CDR2 as FQGNSA. CDR3 in DNA: TGTGCCAGCAGCTTAGTCGTGCGGGAGACCCAGTACTTC. It specifies CASSLVVRETQYF.

This clonotype has a handful of counts. V and J are TRBV29-1 and TRBJ2-7; 7 bases agree with TRBD1. In germline, CDR1 is SQVTM, CDR2 ANQGSEA. The CDR3 spans 13 residues. The junction had 5 bases not matched to a gene; V was cut back by 6 bases and J by 0 bases. CDR3 loop: CSVATGSSYEQYF. In nucleotides, the CDR3 is TGCAGCGTCGCGACAGGGAGCTCCTACGAGCAGTACTTC.

The CDR3 spells CASSHVRETEAFF. The CDR3 DNA sequence: TGTGCCAGCAGCCACGTTAGGGAAACTGAAGCTTTCTTT. The rearrangement links TRBV3-1 to TRBJ1-1; D remains ambiguous. With 3 bases removed from V and 5 bases from J, the gap between germline ends came to 10 bases. The germline gives CDR1 LGHDT, CDR2 YNNKEL (reference sequence). This CDR3 spans 13 amino acids.

This clonotype has a count of ten or more. The rearrangement links TRBV6-1 to TRBJ1-5, with 9 bases that match TRBD1. V was clipped by 4 bases and J by 5 bases; unmatched bases: 3. From germline, CDR1 is MNHNS and CDR2 SASEGT. The CDR3 contains 14 residues. This CDR3 is CASSADRGYQPQHF. Here the CDR3 DNA reads TGTGCCAGCAGTGCAGACAGGGGGTATCAGCCCCAGCATTTT.

Points on this clonotype: One end of the junction does not line up with germline, which may come from a read error. The rearrangement uses TRBV6-5 and TRBJ2-1; TRBD2 aligns across 10 bases. CDR1 MNHEY and CDR2 SVGAGI come from the germline V gene. This CDR3 spans 15 amino acids. CDR3 sequence reads: CVSSYRPSGSYEQFF. Written as DNA, the CDR3 is TGTGTCAGCAGTTACCGTCCTAGCGGGAGTTATGAGCAGTTCTTC.

This clonotype was seen at least ten times. V is TRBV6-1 and J is TRBJ1-3; tentative D call: TRBD1 (5 bases). V lost 4 bases to trimming and J lost 0 bases, with 31 bases between them. The V gene's germline CDR1 is MNHNS and CDR2 SASEGT. The CDR3 spans 22 residues. The CDR3 protein is CASSGGSWGRGLLFGSGNTIYF. CDR3 bases: TGTGCCAGCAGTGGAGGATCGTGGGGGAGGGGCCTTCTTTTTGGCTCTGGAAACACCATATATTTT.

V is TRBV6-5 and J is TRBJ2-1, with D possibly matching TRBD1 (6 bases). Germline V gene sequence: CDR1 MNHEY, CDR2 SVGAGI. Trimming removed 2 bases at V and 6 bases at J, with 14 bases between. This CDR3 is built from 15 residues. The chain's CDR3 is CASSYRTTGSNEQFF. CDR3 nucleotides: TGTGCCAGCAGTTACCGTACCACAGGGAGCAATGAGCAGTTCTTC.

The V call is TRBV9, the J call TRBJ2-1; 10 bases are shared with TRBD2. CDR3 size: 16 residues. The germline CDR1 and CDR2 sequences are SGDLS and YYNGEE. Trimming took 3 bases from V and 5 from J; bases not matched to a gene: 8. DNA of the CDR3: TGTGCCAGCAGCGGAGCTAGCGGGAGTTACGACAATGAGCAGTTCTTC. This gives the protein CASSGASGSYDNEQFF.

The V call is TRBV3-1, the J call TRBJ2-4, with 10 bases identical to TRBD2. The V gene end was trimmed by 0 bases and the J gene end by 0 bases; junction bases not matched to a gene: 8. Germline V gene lookup returns CDR1 LGHDT and CDR2 YNNKEL (reference sequence). The CDR3 covers 19 residues. CDR3 residues: CASSQEPSGRGLAKNIQYF. The CDR3 coding sequence is TGTGCCAGCAGCCAAGAGCCTAGCGGGAGAGGCTTAGCCAAAAACATTCAGTACTTC.

This clonotype was seen ten or more times. The chain couples TRBV27 to TRBJ2-1, with D possibly being TRBD2 (6 bases). Trimming stripped 6 bases from V and 0 bases from J, with 12 bases between. The CDR3 runs to 15 residues. Germline assignment: CDR1 MNHEY and CDR2 SMNVEV (reference sequence). The CDR3 spells CASSQDYYSYNEQFF. As DNA, the CDR3 is TGTGCCAGCAGCCAGGACTACTACTCCTACAATGAGCAGTTCTTC.

The chain uses TRBV12-3 or TRBV12-4 and TRBJ1-4, with a tentative D call TRBD1 (5 bases). The V gene lost 3 bases and the J gene lost 10 bases, with 15 bases spanning the gap. This CDR3 region has 14 residues. CDR3 sequence (DNA): TGTGCCAGCAGTTTGGGGGTAATGAGCGGAAAACTGTTTTTT. It codes for CASSLGVMSGKLFF.

Concerning this clonotype: A much larger clone lies a single base off, so this may be a read error. The chain carries TRBV11-3 and TRBJ2-2, with a possible D match to TRBD1 (5 bases). CDR1 is SGHNT and CDR2 is YENEEA in the germline V gene. The CDR3 runs 15 residues. The CDR3 DNA follows: TGTGTCAGCAGCTGGGTCTTAGGGGAAACCGGGGAGCTGTTTTTT. Protein: CVSSWVLGETGELFF.

This clonotype was recorded only once. An end of the junction differs from the germline gene, which may be a read error. The genes are TRBV4-2 and TRBJ2-5; a weak D match, TRBD2 (6 bases). Germline V gene sequence: CDR1 LGHNA, CDR2 YNFKEQ. The CDR3 is made up of 16 amino acids. The CDR3 DNA is TGTGCCAGCGCGGAAGACGGGGGAAGCGACCAAGATACCCAGTACTTC. It codes for CASAEDGGSDQDTQYF.